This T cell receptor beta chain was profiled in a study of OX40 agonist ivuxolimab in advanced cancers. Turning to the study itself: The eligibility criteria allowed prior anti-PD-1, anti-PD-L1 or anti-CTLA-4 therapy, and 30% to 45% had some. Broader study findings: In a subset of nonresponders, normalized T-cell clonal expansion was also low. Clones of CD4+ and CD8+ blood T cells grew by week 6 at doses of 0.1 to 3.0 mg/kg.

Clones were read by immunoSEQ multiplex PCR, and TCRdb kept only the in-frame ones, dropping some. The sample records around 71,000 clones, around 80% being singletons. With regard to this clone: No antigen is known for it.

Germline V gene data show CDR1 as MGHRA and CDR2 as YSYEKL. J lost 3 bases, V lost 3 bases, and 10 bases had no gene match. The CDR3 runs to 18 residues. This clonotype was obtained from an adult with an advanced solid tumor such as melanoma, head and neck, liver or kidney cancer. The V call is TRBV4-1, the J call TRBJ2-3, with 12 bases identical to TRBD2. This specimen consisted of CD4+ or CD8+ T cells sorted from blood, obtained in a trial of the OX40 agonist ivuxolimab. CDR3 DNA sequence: TGCGCCAGCAGCCACCGAACTAGCGGGAGGTCTTGGACAGATACGCAGTATTTT. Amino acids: CASSHRTSGRSWTDTQYF.